One sample yielded the 26 T cell receptor beta chains listed below, sequenced in a study of T cells in Graves' hyperthyroidism and ophthalmopathy (dated by TCRdb to the late 2010s). Libraries were built with multiplex PCR. TCRdb names Illumina HiSeq 2000 as the instrument used. Amplification of TCR beta CDR3 regions was carried out from RNA transcripts. The TCR CDR3 was subjected to a first round of RT-PCR using the HTBI primer set and the Qiagen OneStep RT-PCR kit. TCRdb redid the processing of the public reads, applying fastp at Q25 and MiXCR, and retained in-frame beta chains. Each CDR3 protein appears once, grouped with its most common genes and DNA. The sample table contains a few hundred thousand distinct CDR3 sequences; only one count was recorded for around a sixth of them. The biggest ten clones account for around 50% of the sample. The sample taken for sequencing was blood. Receptor source: a woman between 45 and 65 years old with Graves' hyperthyroidism.

As concerns this clonotype: At one of its ends the junction is not consistent with the germline gene, which may arise from a read error. V usage is TRBV28 and J usage is TRBJ2-3, with TRBD2 as a possible D gene (6 bases). The CDR3 loop spans 14 amino acids. Germline loops: CDR1 MDHEN, CDR2 SYDVKM. CDR3 region: CTSKPRDFTDTQYF. The CDR3 nucleotides read TGTACCAGCAAACCCCGGGACTTCACAGATACGCAGTATTTT.

This clonotype occurred a few times. The V and J genes are TRBV10-3 and TRBJ2-3; D ambiguous. Trimming pared 4 bases from V and 1 base from J, leaving 12 bases between. CDR1 ENHRY and CDR2 SYGVKD come from the germline V gene. The CDR3 has 15 residues. The CDR3 reads CAISGLGPGTDTQYF. The CDR3, as DNA: TGTGCCATCAGTGGTTTAGGACCCGGCACAGATACGCAGTATTTT.

This clonotype was seen at least ten times. This chain joins TRBV28 and TRBJ1-5, with D hard to call. The germline CDR1 and CDR2 sequences are MDHEN and SYDVKM. The CDR3 extends over 13 amino acids. V lost 5 bases to trimming and J lost 3 bases, with 8 bases between them. The CDR3 region is CASSRDFNQPQHF. DNA for the CDR3: TGTGCCAGCAGTCGGGATTTCAATCAGCCCCAGCATTTT.

This clonotype was seen a few times. The rearrangement uses TRBV10-1 and TRBJ2-2, with 7 bases that match TRBD2. V lost 8 bases, J lost 0 bases, and 9 bases stayed unmatched. Germline CDR1 WNHNN, CDR2 SYGVQD (reference sequence). There are 16 residues in the CDR3. CDR3 loop: CASRGESGTNTGELFF. The CDR3 coding sequence is TGCGCCAGCCGGGGGGAGAGCGGGACGAACACCGGGGAGCTGTTTTTT.

This clonotype was observed many times. The chain joins TRBV20-1 to TRBJ2-7; D not certain. Per the germline V gene, CDR1 is DFQATT and CDR2 is SNEGSKA (reference sequence). V lost 4 bases to trimming and J lost 0 bases, with 1 base between them. The CDR3 extends over 10 amino acids. The CDR3 spells CSANSYEQYF. CDR3 nucleotide sequence: TGCAGTGCTAACTCCTACGAGCAGTACTTC.

The V call is TRBV28, the J call TRBJ1-2; TRBD1 matches 7 bases. CDR1 MDHEN and CDR2 SYDVKM come from the germline V gene. With 6 bases clipped from V and 1 base from J, the junction kept 11 bases outside the gene matches. The CDR3 totals 16 residues. Here the CDR3 reads CASSQPGQPLNYGYTF. The CDR3 coding sequence is TGTGCCAGCAGCCAACCGGGACAGCCCCTTAACTATGGCTACACCTTC.

This clonotype turned up a few times. This chain joins TRBV6-5 and TRBJ1-2; weak D call: TRBD1 (6 bases). V was pared by 0 bases and J by 4 bases, with 9 bases between. From germline, CDR1 is MNHEY and CDR2 SVGAGI. The CDR3 runs to 14 residues. The CDR3 DNA follows: TGTGCCAGCAGTTACTCGGGGGCGGTCTATGGCTACACCTTC. It encodes CASSYSGAVYGYTF.

This clonotype was counted many times. J is TRBJ1-6 and V is TRBV3-1; D not resolved. Germline assignment: CDR1 LGHDT and CDR2 YNNKEL (reference sequence). The CDR3 length is 13 residues. V gave up 4 bases and J gave up 10 bases, with 11 bases separating them. DNA of the CDR3: TGTGCCAGCAGCCCGGAGCTAGGCTCACCCCTCCACTTT. It encodes CASSPELGSPLHF.

The table lists this clonotype with many counts. This chain joins TRBV12-3 or TRBV12-4 and TRBJ2-1; D remains unclear. CDR3 length equals 13 residues. V gave up 2 bases and J gave up 4 bases, with 6 bases separating them. CDR3 loop: CASSLRLYNEQFF. The CDR3 DNA reads TGTGCCAGCAGTTTAAGGCTATACAATGAGCAGTTCTTC.

This clonotype was detected many times. The V and J genes are TRBV20-1 and TRBJ2-5, with TRBD1 matching 9 bases. Germline V gene sequence: CDR1 DFQATT, CDR2 SNEGSKA (reference sequence). J gave up 5 bases and V 4 bases, and 5 bases lay outside the gene matches. This CDR3 region has 13 residues. CDR3 bases: TGCAGTGCTACCCAGGACAGGGGCGAGACCCAGTACTTC. It yields the protein CSATQDRGETQYF.

The chain has TRBV10-3 and TRBJ2-1, with 7 bases fitting TRBD2. The CDR3 runs to 10 residues. Germline CDR1 ENHRY, CDR2 SYGVKD. V was clipped by 10 bases and J by 8 bases; unmatched bases: 2. CDR3 loop: CATRGDEQFF. CDR3 nucleotide sequence: TGTGCCACTCGGGGGGATGAGCAGTTCTTC.

Points on this clonotype: This may stem from a read error, because a much larger clone lies one nucleotide away. This chain joins TRBV2 and TRBJ2-7; 9 bases fit TRBD1. The germline V gene encodes CDR1 SNHLY and CDR2 FYNNEI. This CDR3 contains 15 residues. CDR3 sequence (DNA): TGTGCCAGCAGTGGGGAGGGACAGGGCACCTACGGGCAGTACTTC. It translates to CASSGEGQGTYGQYF.

Of note for this clonotype: A much larger clonotype is one base distant, so this may be a read error. The chain recombines TRBV27 with TRBJ2-5, with TRBD2 matching over 10 bases. This CDR3 comprises 16 residues. V lost 5 bases to trimming and J lost 5 bases; unmatched junction nucleotides: 11. The V gene's germline CDR1 is MNHEY and CDR2 SMNVEV (reference sequence). CDR3 in amino acids: CASSDLRSGGVETQYF. The DNA of the CDR3 is TGTGCCAGCAGTGATCTTAGGAGCGGGGGGGTTGAGACCCAGTACTTC.

This clonotype showed up many times. The rearrangement uses TRBV24-1 and TRBJ2-5, with D hard to call. V dropped 2 bases and J dropped 5 bases, with 20 bases sitting between them. CDR3 length equals 17 residues. CDR1 KGHDR and CDR2 SFDVKD come from the germline V gene. The CDR3 region is CATSDSTTGPVGETQYF. CDR3 bases: TGTGCCACCAGTGATTCTACCACCGGGCCGGTAGGGGAGACCCAGTACTTC.

In this sample, this clonotype turned up many times. The chain joins TRBV2 to TRBJ1-5; 10 bases are a match to TRBD1. V lost 6 bases and J lost 6; bases outside the gene matches: 5. This CDR3 comprises 14 residues. CDR1 is SNHLY and CDR2 is FYNNEI in the germline V gene. The CDR3 DNA reads TGTGCCAGCAGGTCGGGACAGGGGATTCAGCCCCAGCATTTT. Protein: CASRSGQGIQPQHF. The full variable domain, in which reference TRBV2 and TRBJ1-5 provide the parts outside the CDR3, is EPEVTQTPSHQVTQMGQEVILRCVPISNHLYFYWYRQILGQKVEFLVSFYNNEISEKSEIFDDQFSVERPDGSNFTLKIRSTKLEDSAMYFCASRSGQGIQPQHFGDGTRLSIL.

The V gene is TRBV12-3 or TRBV12-4, the J gene TRBJ2-2; 10 positions agree with TRBD2. With V trimmed by 6 bases and J by 4 bases, 11 bases remained unmatched. The CDR3 length is 17 residues. For the CDR3, the DNA is TGTGCCAGCAGGTCCGGGACTAGCGAGGGTATCACCGGGGAGCTGTTTTTT. Translation: CASRSGTSEGITGELFF.

This clonotype was detected only a few times. The V and J genes are TRBV3-1 and TRBJ2-1; D is perhaps TRBD1 (6 bases). Germline values: CDR1 LGHDT, CDR2 YNNKEL (reference sequence). The ends were cut back, 4 bases at V and 3 bases at J, with 19 bases in the middle. This CDR3 contains 17 residues. The CDR3 sequence: CASSPTPGHNLYNEQFF. The CDR3, as DNA: TGTGCCAGCAGCCCTACTCCGGGACATAACCTCTACAATGAGCAGTTCTTC.

This clonotype turned up a few times. J is TRBJ2-7 and V is TRBV27; 8 nucleotides agree with TRBD1. The germline V gene encodes CDR1 MNHEY and CDR2 SMNVEV (reference sequence). J gave up 2 bases and V 5 bases, and 5 bases lay outside the gene matches. CDR3 length: 14 residues. The CDR3 spells CASSQQGVAYEQYF. In DNA, the CDR3 is TGTGCCAGCAGTCAACAGGGGGTAGCCTACGAGCAGTACTTC.

This clonotype was seen at least ten times. This sequence joins TRBV29-1 and TRBJ1-2; possibly TRBD1 for D (6 bases). Deletions cut 3 bases from V and 5 bases from J, with 13 bases between. CDR3 length equals 13 residues. Per the germline V gene, CDR1 is SQVTM and CDR2 is ANQGSEA. CDR3 sequence: CSVDLNTGYGYTF. In DNA, the CDR3 is TGCAGCGTTGACCTAAACACAGGGTATGGCTACACCTTC.

The chain joins TRBV4-1 to TRBJ1-2, with 9 bases aligning to TRBD1. V shed 1 base and J 7 bases; nucleotides not matched to a gene: 4. CDR3 size: 14 residues. Germline values: CDR1 MGHRA, CDR2 YSYEKL. The CDR3, as DNA: TGCGCCAGCAGCCAAGGACAGGGGGGTGCTGGCTACACCTTC. As protein: CASSQGQGGAGYTF.

This clonotype was seen a handful of times. The V call is TRBV5-1, the J call TRBJ1-6, with D hard to call. Trimming removed 2 bases at V and 5 bases at J, with 8 bases between. Germline CDR1 reads SGHRS; CDR2 reads YFSETQ. The CDR3 loop spans 14 amino acids. CDR3 sequence: CASSFRADNSPLHF. The DNA of the CDR3 is TGCGCCAGCAGCTTTCGGGCAGATAATTCACCCCTCCACTTT. The whole variable domain, remainder taken from reference TRBV5-1 and TRBJ1-6, is KAGVTQTPRYLIKTRGQQVTLSCSPISGHRSVSWYQQTPGQGLQFLFEYFSETQRNKGNFPGRFSGRQFSNSRSEMNVSTLELGDSALYLCASSFRADNSPLHFGNGTRLTVT.

Only a few counts were recorded for this clonotype. The V call is TRBV3-1, the J call TRBJ2-3, with TRBD1 as a possible D gene (6 bases). V lost 2 bases, J lost 2 bases, and 17 bases lay in between. The germline gives CDR1 LGHDT, CDR2 YNNKEL (reference sequence). The CDR3 has 17 amino acids. Written as DNA, the CDR3 is TGTGCCAGCAGCCAAAACCACGGACAGCGATACACAGATACGCAGTATTTT. Residues: CASSQNHGQRYTDTQYF.

This clonotype was seen repeatedly, ten times or more. This chain joins TRBV11-2 and TRBJ2-5, with a tentative D call TRBD2 (5 bases). CDR1 SGHAT and CDR2 FQNNGV come from the germline V gene. This CDR3 region has 16 residues. V lost 6 bases and J 1 base, leaving 18 bases between the germline ends. CDR3 protein: CASSRDLVGVQETQYF. DNA for the CDR3: TGTGCCAGCAGTCGTGACCTTGTGGGAGTCCAAGAGACCCAGTACTTC. Full variable domain (missing parts from reference TRBV11-2 and TRBJ2-5): EAGVAQSPRYKIIEKRQSVAFWCNPISGHATLYWYQQILGQGPKLLIQFQNNGVVDDSQLPKDRFSAERLKGVDSTLKIQPAKLEDSAVYLCASSRDLVGVQETQYFGPGTRLLVL.

This clonotype has more than one count but fewer than ten. The chain has TRBV12-3 or TRBV12-4 and TRBJ1-3; 9 nucleotides match TRBD1. The CDR3 spans 15 residues. With V trimmed by 3 bases and J by 3 bases, 3 bases remained unmatched. The CDR3 sequence: CASSLGQGFGNTIYF. The DNA for the CDR3 is TGTGCCAGCAGTTTGGGACAGGGCTTTGGAAACACCATATATTTT.

This clonotype appeared a single time. This chain joins TRBV3-1 and TRBJ2-3, with 11 bases fitting TRBD2. The CDR3 extends over 14 amino acids. The junction had 6 bases not matched to a gene; V was cut back by 6 bases and J by 7 bases. CDR1 and CDR2 from the germline V gene are LGHDT and YNNKEL (reference sequence). Here the CDR3 DNA reads TGTGCCAGCAGATTCACTAGCGGGGGTCATACGCAGTATTTT. This gives the protein CASRFTSGGHTQYF.

The table lists this clonotype with many counts. The V call is TRBV20-1, the J call TRBJ2-2; the match to TRBD1 covers 8 bases. The J segment lost 2 bases and the V segment lost 0 bases, leaving 11 bases of the junction unmatched. Per germline, CDR1 DFQATT and CDR2 SNEGSKA (reference sequence). The CDR3 spans 18 residues. The CDR3 here is CSARDPGPGGANTGELFF. The CDR3 DNA reads TGCAGTGCTAGAGATCCAGGTCCAGGGGGCGCAAACACCGGGGAGCTGTTTTTT.